The 31 T cell receptor beta chains given below trace back to one sample, sequenced in a study of shared clonotypes between healthy human individuals (dated by TCRdb to 2020 to 2021). Receptor libraries were prepared by the immunoSEQ multiplex PCR assay. TCRdb took over this immuneACCESS table, retaining in-frame rearrangements with V and J assigned. Such tables are incomplete; in checked studies, under half of the missing clones stem from an unresolved V gene, and the remainder is unexplained. Here the sample has some 580,000 clones; 95% to 98% occur a single time. Together, the top ten hold 0.045% to 0.06% of the sample. Sample: naive CD4+ T cells sorted from blood. The cell subset or site label of this sample denotes: CD45RA+ positively selected. All receptors derive from a woman between 25 and 40 years old in good health.

The chain employs TRBV25-1 and TRBJ2-3, with TRBD1 matching over 10 bases. V gave up 6 bases and J gave up 6 bases; unmatched junction bases: 12. This CDR3 comprises 16 residues. CDR1 and CDR2 from the germline V gene are MGHDK and SYGVNS. CDR3 protein: CASSISGQGYPDTQYF. In nucleotides, the CDR3 is TGTGCCAGCAGCATTTCGGGACAGGGGTATCCGGATACGCAGTATTTT.

J is TRBJ2-1 and V is TRBV28, with TRBD2 matching over 14 bases. J was trimmed by 1 base and V by 5 bases; bases with no gene match: 7. The V gene's germline CDR1 is MDHEN and CDR2 SYDVKM. CDR3 length: 18 residues. Here the CDR3 reads CASSPRTSGRNSYNEQFF. The CDR3 coding sequence is TGTGCCAGCAGTCCACGGACTAGCGGGAGGAATTCCTACAATGAGCAGTTCTTC.

V and J are TRBV11-3 and TRBJ2-5; 7 nucleotides line up with TRBD1. This CDR3 region has 15 residues. The V gene end was trimmed by 1 base and the J gene end by 4 bases; junction bases not matched to a gene: 6. The germline V gene encodes CDR1 SGHNT and CDR2 YENEEA. The CDR3 protein is CASSLGQGSVETQYF. CDR3 coding DNA: TGTGCCAGCAGCTTAGGACAGGGTTCGGTAGAGACCCAGTACTTC.

The rearrangement joins TRBV5-5 to TRBJ2-7; weak D call: TRBD2 (5 bases). The V end was cut by 1 base, the J end by 6 bases, with 8 bases between. This CDR3 has 12 residues. Germline assignment: CDR1 SGHKS and CDR2 YYEKEE (reference sequence). The CDR3 nucleotides are TGTGCCAGCAGCTTGACTAGTCTCGAGCAGTACTTC. Translating gives CASSLTSLEQYF.

Of note for this clone: Other DNA sequences in the same sample also yield this CDR3. The rearrangement uses TRBV28 and TRBJ2-7; 11 nucleotides agree with TRBD1. The V gene's germline CDR1 is MDHEN and CDR2 SYDVKM. This CDR3 comprises 13 residues. V lost 8 bases to trimming and J lost 2 bases; unmatched junction nucleotides: 2. The CDR3 sequence: CASRDRGTYEQYF. CDR3 in DNA: TGTGCCAGCCGGGACAGGGGGACCTACGAGCAGTACTTC.

The V gene is TRBV6-4, the J gene TRBJ2-2; 7 bases fit TRBD2. Germline assignment: CDR1 MRHNA and CDR2 SNTAGT. The V segment lost 4 bases and the J segment 0 bases; nucleotides outside the gene matches: 5. The length of the CDR3 is 16 residues. CDR3 region: CASSGAGAPNTGELFF. CDR3 in DNA: TGTGCCAGCAGTGGGGCGGGAGCCCCGAACACCGGGGAGCTGTTTTTT.

V usage is TRBV5-4 and J usage is TRBJ2-1, with a possible D match to TRBD2 (5 bases). This CDR3 is built from 17 residues. V lost 0 bases to trimming and J lost 3 bases, with 16 bases between them. Germline V gene lookup returns CDR1 SGHNT and CDR2 YYREEE (reference sequence). CDR3 nucleotide sequence: TGTGCCAGCAGCTTGGTCAGCGGAGGTCCTTACTACAATGAGCAGTTCTTC. Its translation is CASSLVSGGPYYNEQFF.

The chain carries TRBV28 and TRBJ1-5; 7 bases line up with TRBD1. This CDR3 has 15 amino acids. Germline V gene data show CDR1 as MDHEN and CDR2 as SYDVKM. Trimming at V came to 6 bases and at J to 0 bases, leaving 5 bases not matched to a gene. The DNA for the CDR3 is TGTGCCAGCAGCAGGGACAGCTATAGCAATCAGCCCCAGCATTTT. The encoded protein is CASSRDSYSNQPQHF.

The rearrangement links TRBV5-1 to TRBJ2-5; 8 positions agree with TRBD1. The J call is doubtful: the DNA matches TRBJ2-7 better. CDR3 length: 14 amino acids. Per the germline V gene, CDR1 is SGHRS and CDR2 is YFSETQ. CDR3 bases: TGCGCCAGCAGTAATGGACAGGGCTCCTACGAGCAGTACTTC. This gives the protein CASSNGQGSYEQYF.

This chain uses TRBV14 with TRBJ2-2; TRBD1 matches 7 bases. Per the germline V gene, CDR1 is SGHDN and CDR2 is FVKESK. The length of the CDR3 is 18 residues. The ends lost 5 bases at V and 6 bases at J; junction bases unmatched: 18. CDR3 amino acids: CASSSPRGWPGGPGELFF. CDR3 nucleotides: TGTGCCAGCAGCTCACCCCGGGGATGGCCAGGGGGTCCCGGGGAGCTGTTTTTT.

This clone was seen a few times. The J gene is TRBJ1-1, the V gene TRBV2; 7 bases agree with TRBD1. Per the germline V gene, CDR1 is SNHLY and CDR2 is FYNNEI. The junction had 11 bases not matched to a gene; V was cut back by 10 bases and J by 0 bases. The CDR3 consists of 15 residues. CDR3 protein: CATGAQGRVNTEAFF. The CDR3 DNA follows: TGTGCCACCGGGGCACAGGGGCGGGTGAACACTGAAGCTTTCTTT. The full variable domain, rest sourced from reference TRBV2 and TRBJ1-1, is EPEVTQTPSHQVTQMGQEVILRCVPISNHLYFYWYRQILGQKVEFLVSFYNNEISEKSEIFDDQFSVERPDGSNFTLKIRSTKLEDSAMYFCATGAQGRVNTEAFFGQGTRLTVV.

The chain uses TRBV29-1 and TRBJ1-1; D unresolved. Trimming took off 2 bases at V and 1 base at J, with 8 bases between the two ends. This CDR3 has 13 residues. Germline V gene lookup returns CDR1 SQVTM and CDR2 ANQGSEA. The CDR3 DNA reads as TGCAGCGTTGAATTGGACGGGAACACTGAAGCTTTCTTT. Amino acids: CSVELDGNTEAFF.

This chain uses TRBV27 with TRBJ2-1; D is unclear. The CDR3 runs to 17 residues. CDR1 is MNHEY, CDR2 SMNVEV, per germline (reference sequence). The V end lost 2 bases, the J end lost 0 bases, and 14 bases lay between the germline ends. The DNA of the CDR3 is TGTGCCAGCAGTTTAATGGCAGGTGAGATCTCCTACAATGAGCAGTTCTTC. Translation: CASSLMAGEISYNEQFF.

The chain employs TRBV5-1 and TRBJ2-7; D is ambiguous. This CDR3 is 14 amino acids long. Trimming removed 3 bases from V and 1 base from J, with 11 bases in between. Germline V gene sequence: CDR1 SGHRS, CDR2 YFSETQ. This chain's CDR3 is CASSSYPSSYEQYF. In DNA, the CDR3 is TGCGCCAGCAGCTCCTACCCCTCTTCCTACGAGCAGTACTTC.

This chain joins TRBV28 and TRBJ2-3; D might be TRBD2 (7 bases). The CDR3 has 15 residues. The V end was cut by 4 bases, the J end by 4 bases, with 15 bases between. Germline CDR1 MDHEN, CDR2 SYDVKM. The CDR3 is CASSSTGGSADTQYF. DNA of the CDR3: TGTGCCAGCAGTTCGACGGGGGGCTCGGCAGATACGCAGTATTTT.

The CDR3 region is CASSQGQGTYEQFF. CDR3 nucleotides: TGTGCCAGCAGTCAGGGACAGGGGACTTATGAGCAGTTCTTC. This rearrangement joins TRBV6-5 to TRBJ2-1; 10 bases fit TRBD1. The CDR3 totals 14 residues. Germline values: CDR1 MNHEY, CDR2 SVGAGI. The V and J ends lost 5 bases and 8 bases, in that order; junction bases with no gene match: 6.

The chain is built from TRBV5-1 and TRBJ1-4; D might be TRBD1 (6 bases). V shed 0 bases and J shed 5 bases, with 14 bases lying between them. This CDR3 spans 16 amino acids. The germline CDR1 and CDR2 sequences are SGHRS and YFSETQ. The CDR3 is CASSLVRGDFNEKLFF. The CDR3 nucleotides are TGCGCCAGCAGCTTGGTCAGGGGAGATTTCAATGAAAAACTGTTTTTT.

The chain employs TRBV7-7 and TRBJ2-1; D ambiguous. Between the trimmed V and J ends, which lost 3 bases and 0 bases, there was a span of 12 bases. The CDR3 extends over 16 amino acids. In germline, CDR1 is SSHAT, CDR2 FNYEAQ (reference sequence). The CDR3, as DNA: TGTGCCAGCAGCTTGGGGTCTCCTAGCTCCTACAATGAGCAGTTCTTC. Residues: CASSLGSPSSYNEQFF.

This chain connects TRBV2 to TRBJ2-1; 9 nucleotides agree with TRBD2. Germline V lookup: CDR1 SNHLY, CDR2 FYNNEI. The CDR3 is 15 residues long. V lost 6 bases, J lost 1 base, and 4 bases stayed unmatched. CDR3 sequence: CASRLLAGSYNEQFF. The CDR3 coding sequence is TGTGCCAGCAGACTTCTAGCGGGATCCTACAATGAGCAGTTCTTC.

This rearrangement joins TRBV25-1 to TRBJ2-5; 9 bases map to TRBD1. Germline loops: CDR1 MGHDK, CDR2 SYGVNS. This CDR3 contains 15 residues. Trimming cost V 5 bases and J 1 base; bases outside gene matches: 5. As DNA, the CDR3 is TGTGCCAGCAGTAACTCACAGGGGGCCCAAGAGACCCAGTACTTC. Translation gives CASSNSQGAQETQYF.

The V gene is TRBV11-1, the J gene TRBJ1-5; TRBD1 aligns across 8 bases. Germline-derived CDR1 and CDR2 are SGHAT and FQDESV (reference sequence). V dropped 4 bases and J dropped 7; count of bases not matched to a gene: 12. This CDR3 has 16 residues. The CDR3 reads CASSYHDRGVDQPQHF. CDR3 nucleotides: TGTGCCAGCAGCTATCACGACAGGGGAGTTGACCAGCCCCAGCATTTT. The variable domain in full, with the rest retrieved from reference TRBV11-1 and TRBJ1-5, is EAEVAQSPRYKITEKSQAVAFWCDPISGHATLYWYRQILGQGPELLVQFQDESVVDDSQLPKDRFSAERLKGVDSTLKIQPAELGDSAMYLCASSYHDRGVDQPQHFGDGTRLSIL.

This clone was recorded once. This rearrangement joins TRBV27 to TRBJ2-3; no clear D. V lost 7 bases and J lost 1, with 12 bases in between. Germline loops: CDR1 MNHEY, CDR2 SMNVEV (reference sequence). The CDR3 sequence is 14 residues long. The CDR3, as DNA: TGTGCCAGCATGAGGATAGCCGGCACAGATACGCAGTATTTT. Amino acid sequence: CASMRIAGTDTQYF.

V and J are TRBV7-9 and TRBJ1-1; maybe TRBD1 (5 bases). The CDR3 has 15 residues. Germline V CDR1 and CDR2: SEHNR, FQNEAQ (reference sequence). Between the trimmed V and J ends, which lost 3 bases and 0 bases, there was a span of 11 bases. CDR3: CASSFMGGMNTEAFF. Here the CDR3 DNA reads TGTGCCAGCAGCTTTATGGGGGGGATGAACACTGAAGCTTTCTTT.

A single count supports this clone. The chain carries TRBV6-5 and TRBJ2-7; 10 bases are a match to TRBD2. Per germline, CDR1 MNHEY and CDR2 SVGAGI. The CDR3 spans 15 residues. With 8 bases clipped from V and 5 bases from J, the junction kept 12 bases outside the gene matches. The CDR3 is CASSNSGTSEHEQYF. The CDR3 DNA sequence: TGTGCCAGCTCAAATTCAGGGACTAGCGAGCACGAGCAGTACTTC.

The chain links TRBV9 to TRBJ1-6; a possible D gene is TRBD1 (6 bases). Germline loops: CDR1 SGDLS, CDR2 YYNGEE. The CDR3 spans 16 residues. The V end lost 3 bases, the J end lost 7 bases, and 17 bases lay between the germline ends. The CDR3 spells CASSGEIGQINSPLHF. CDR3 in DNA: TGTGCCAGCAGCGGGGAGATCGGACAGATAAATTCACCCCTCCACTTT.

The chain combines TRBV11-3 with TRBJ2-5, with no clear D. Germline CDR1 SGHNT, CDR2 YENEEA. This CDR3 is 12 amino acids long. The V end was cut by 3 bases, the J end by 4 bases, with 6 bases between. CDR3 sequence reads: CASSFTGETQYF. CDR3 in DNA: TGTGCCAGCAGCTTCACGGGAGAGACCCAGTACTTC.

About this clone: The sample carries other DNA sequences with the same CDR3. The chain is built from TRBV6-5 and TRBJ2-5; D uncertain. Germline CDR1 reads MNHEY; CDR2 reads SVGAGI. This CDR3 is built from 14 residues. V lost 0 bases, J lost 1 base, and 6 bases lay in between. The CDR3: CASSYSGPQETQYF. The CDR3 DNA sequence: TGTGCCAGCAGTTACTCAGGGCCCCAAGAGACCCAGTACTTC.

J is TRBJ1-1 and V is TRBV7-9; D may be TRBD1 (6 bases). The CDR3 length is 11 residues. V lost 6 bases and J 10 bases, leaving 12 bases between the germline ends. Germline CDR1 and CDR2: SEHNR and FQNEAQ (reference sequence). The CDR3 is CASSNRVLAFF. In DNA, the CDR3 is TGTGCCAGCAGTAACAGGGTACTAGCTTTCTTT.

The chain couples TRBV27 to TRBJ2-2, with D possibly being TRBD2 (5 bases). Germline values: CDR1 MNHEY, CDR2 SMNVEV (reference sequence). With 6 bases removed from V and 7 bases from J, the gap between germline ends came to 15 bases. CDR3 length equals 14 residues. CDR3: CASSPIRGSGELFF. The DNA of the CDR3 is TGTGCCAGCAGCCCCATTCGGGGTAGCGGGGAGCTGTTTTTT.

V is TRBV14 and J is TRBJ1-1; D gene uncertain. V was pared by 4 bases and J by 4 bases, with 10 bases between. Germline loops: CDR1 SGHDN, CDR2 FVKESK. The CDR3 is 13 amino acids. The CDR3 coding sequence is TGTGCCAGCAGCCTATCAGGACCCACTGAAGCTTTCTTT. This gives the protein CASSLSGPTEAFF.

The chain couples TRBV10-3 to TRBJ2-5; D assignment may be TRBD1 or TRBD2 (5 bases each). Near its end, the DNA agrees better with TRBJ2-7, so the J call may be wrong. Germline V gene data show CDR1 as ENHRY and CDR2 as SYGVKD. The CDR3 extends over 13 amino acids. CDR3 region: CAISDRDLYEQYF. For the CDR3, the DNA is TGTGCCATCAGTGACAGGGACCTCTACGAGCAGTACTTC.